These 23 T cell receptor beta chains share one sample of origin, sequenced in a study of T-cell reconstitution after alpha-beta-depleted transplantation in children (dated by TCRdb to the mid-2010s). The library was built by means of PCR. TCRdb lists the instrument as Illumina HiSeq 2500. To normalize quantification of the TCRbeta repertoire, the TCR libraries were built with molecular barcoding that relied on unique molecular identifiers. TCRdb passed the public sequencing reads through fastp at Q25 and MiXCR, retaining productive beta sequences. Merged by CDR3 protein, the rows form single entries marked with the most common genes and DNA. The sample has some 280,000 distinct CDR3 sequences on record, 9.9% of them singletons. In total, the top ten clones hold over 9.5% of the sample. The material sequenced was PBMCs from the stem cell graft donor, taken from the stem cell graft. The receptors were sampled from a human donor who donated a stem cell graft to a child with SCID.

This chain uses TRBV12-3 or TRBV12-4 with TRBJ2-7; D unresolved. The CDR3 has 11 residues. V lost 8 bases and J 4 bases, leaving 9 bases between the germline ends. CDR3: CASGLLYEQYF. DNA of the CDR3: TGTGCCAGCGGCCTTCTTTACGAGCAGTACTTC.

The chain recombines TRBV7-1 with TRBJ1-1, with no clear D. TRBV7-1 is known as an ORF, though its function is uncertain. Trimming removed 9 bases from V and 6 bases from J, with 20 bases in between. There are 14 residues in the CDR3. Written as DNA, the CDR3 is TGTGCCAGGAGCCCCGGGCTCCTCTGCGCTGAAGCTTTCTTT. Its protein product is CARSPGLLCAEAFF.

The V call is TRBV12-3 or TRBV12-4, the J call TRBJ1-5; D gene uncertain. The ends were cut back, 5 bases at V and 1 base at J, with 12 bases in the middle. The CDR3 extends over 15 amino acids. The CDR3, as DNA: TGTGCCAGCAGTCGAGGGAGTTGGAGCAATCAGCCCCAGCATTTT. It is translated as CASSRGSWSNQPQHF.

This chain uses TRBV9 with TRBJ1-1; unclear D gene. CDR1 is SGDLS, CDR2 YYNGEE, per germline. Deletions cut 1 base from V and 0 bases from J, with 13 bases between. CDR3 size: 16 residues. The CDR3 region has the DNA TGTGCCAGCAGCGTAAGCCAGTTCGATCTGAACACTGAAGCTTTCTTT. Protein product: CASSVSQFDLNTEAFF. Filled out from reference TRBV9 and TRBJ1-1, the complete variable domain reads DSGVTQTPKHLITATGQRVTLRCSPRSGDLSVYWYQQSLDQGLQFLIQYYNGEERAKGNILERFSAQQFPDLHSELNLSSLELGDSALYFCASSVSQFDLNTEAFFGQGTRLTVV.

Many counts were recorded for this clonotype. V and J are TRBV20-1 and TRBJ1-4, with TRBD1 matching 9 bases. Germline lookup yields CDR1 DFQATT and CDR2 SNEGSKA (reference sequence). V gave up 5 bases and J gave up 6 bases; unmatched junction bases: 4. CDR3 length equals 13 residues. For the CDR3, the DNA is TGCAGTGCTCCGGACAGGGGTTATGAAAAACTGTTTTTT. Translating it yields CSAPDRGYEKLFF.

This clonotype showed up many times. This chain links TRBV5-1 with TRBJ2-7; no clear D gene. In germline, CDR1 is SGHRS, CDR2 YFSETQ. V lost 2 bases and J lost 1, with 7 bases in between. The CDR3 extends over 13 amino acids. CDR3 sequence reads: CASSFGSSYEQYF. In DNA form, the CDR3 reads TGCGCCAGCAGCTTTGGCAGTTCCTACGAGCAGTACTTC.

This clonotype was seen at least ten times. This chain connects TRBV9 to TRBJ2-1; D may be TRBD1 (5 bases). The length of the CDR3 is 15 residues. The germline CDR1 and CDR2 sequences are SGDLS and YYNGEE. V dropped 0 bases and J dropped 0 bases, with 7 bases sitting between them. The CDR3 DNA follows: TGTGCCAGCAGCGTAGGGACAAGCTCCTACAATGAGCAGTTCTTC. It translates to CASSVGTSSYNEQFF.

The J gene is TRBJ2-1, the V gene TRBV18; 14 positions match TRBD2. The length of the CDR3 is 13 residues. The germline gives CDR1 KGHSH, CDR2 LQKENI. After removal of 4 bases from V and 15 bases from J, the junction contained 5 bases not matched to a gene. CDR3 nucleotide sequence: TGTGCCAGCTCACGAGGACTAGCGGGGGGCACGTTCTTC. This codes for CASSRGLAGGTFF.

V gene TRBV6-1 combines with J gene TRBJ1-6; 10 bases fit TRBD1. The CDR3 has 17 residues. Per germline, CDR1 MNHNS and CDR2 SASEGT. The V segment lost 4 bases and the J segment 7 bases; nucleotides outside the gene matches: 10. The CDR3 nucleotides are TGTGCCAGCAGTGTTCCGGGACAGGGGAAAGGGAATTCACCCCTCCACTTT. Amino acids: CASSVPGQGKGNSPLHF.

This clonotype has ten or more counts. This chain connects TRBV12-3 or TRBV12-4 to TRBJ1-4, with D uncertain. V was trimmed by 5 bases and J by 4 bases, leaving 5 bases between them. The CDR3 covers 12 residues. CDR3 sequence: CASSNINEKLFF. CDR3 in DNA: TGTGCCAGCAGTAATATTAATGAAAAACTGTTTTTT.

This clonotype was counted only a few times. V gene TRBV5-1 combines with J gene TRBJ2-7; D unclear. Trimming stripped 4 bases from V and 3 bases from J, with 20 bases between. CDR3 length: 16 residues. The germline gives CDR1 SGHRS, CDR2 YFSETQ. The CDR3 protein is CASSPSHSYVVYEQYF. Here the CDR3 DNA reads TGCGCCAGCAGCCCGTCCCACAGTTACGTAGTCTACGAGCAGTACTTC. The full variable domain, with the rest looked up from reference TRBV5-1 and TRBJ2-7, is KAGVTQTPRYLIKTRGQQVTLSCSPISGHRSVSWYQQTPGQGLQFLFEYFSETQRNKGNFPGRFSGRQFSNSRSEMNVSTLELGDSALYLCASSPSHSYVVYEQYFGPGTRLTVT.

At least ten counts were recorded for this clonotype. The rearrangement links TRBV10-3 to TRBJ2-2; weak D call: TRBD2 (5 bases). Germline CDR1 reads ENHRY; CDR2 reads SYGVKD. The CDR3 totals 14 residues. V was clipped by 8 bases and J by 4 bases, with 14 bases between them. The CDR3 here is CAIGSLGLTGELFF. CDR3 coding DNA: TGTGCCATCGGATCCCTAGGACTCACCGGGGAGCTGTTTTTT.

The CDR3 region is CSARGQINSPLHF. CDR3 sequence (DNA): TGCAGTGCCAGGGGGCAGATTAATTCACCCCTCCACTTT. The rearrangement links TRBV20-1 to TRBJ1-6; the match to TRBD1 covers 8 bases. V lost 6 bases and J lost 6; bases outside the gene matches: 4. CDR1 and CDR2 from the germline V gene are DFQATT and SNEGSKA (reference sequence). The CDR3 extends over 13 amino acids.

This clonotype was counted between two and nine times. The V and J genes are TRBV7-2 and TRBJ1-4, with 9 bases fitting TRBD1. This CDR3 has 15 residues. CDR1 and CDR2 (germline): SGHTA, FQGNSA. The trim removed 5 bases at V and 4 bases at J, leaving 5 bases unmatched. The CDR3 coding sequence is TGTGCCAGCAGCGTGGACAGGGGAATTAATGAAAAACTGTTTTTT. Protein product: CASSVDRGINEKLFF.

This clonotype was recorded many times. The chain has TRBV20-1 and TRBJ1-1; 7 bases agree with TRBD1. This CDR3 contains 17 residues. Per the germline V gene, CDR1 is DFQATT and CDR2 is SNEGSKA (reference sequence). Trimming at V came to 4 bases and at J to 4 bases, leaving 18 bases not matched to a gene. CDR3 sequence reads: CSATTPRDRVRATEAFF. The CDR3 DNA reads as TGCAGTGCTACTACTCCCCGAGACAGGGTACGTGCCACTGAAGCTTTCTTT.

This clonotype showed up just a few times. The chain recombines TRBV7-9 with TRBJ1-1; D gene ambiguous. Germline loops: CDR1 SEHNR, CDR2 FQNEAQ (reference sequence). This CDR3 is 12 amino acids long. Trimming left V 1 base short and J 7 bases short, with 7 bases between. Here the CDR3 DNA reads TGTGCCAGCAGCTTAGTTCAGGTTGAAGCTTTCTTT. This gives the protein CASSLVQVEAFF.

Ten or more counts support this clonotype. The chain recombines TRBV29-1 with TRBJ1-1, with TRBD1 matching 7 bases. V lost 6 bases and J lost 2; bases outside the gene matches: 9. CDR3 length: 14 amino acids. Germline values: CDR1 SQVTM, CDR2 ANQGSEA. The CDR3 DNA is TGCAGCGTGGCCCGGGACAGAGGCAACACTGAAGCTTTCTTT. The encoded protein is CSVARDRGNTEAFF. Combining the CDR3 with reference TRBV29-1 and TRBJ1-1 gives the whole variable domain SAVISQKPSRDICQRGTSLTIQCQVDSQVTMMFWYRQQPGQSLTLIATANQGSEATYESGFVIDKFPISRPNLTFSTLTVSNMSPEDSSIYLCSVARDRGNTEAFFGQGTRLTVV.

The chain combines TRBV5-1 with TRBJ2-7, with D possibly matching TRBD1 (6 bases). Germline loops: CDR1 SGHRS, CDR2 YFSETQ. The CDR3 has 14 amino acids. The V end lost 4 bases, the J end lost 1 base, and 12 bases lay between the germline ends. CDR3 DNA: TGCGCCAGCAGCATGGACAGCCTTTCCTACGAGCAGTACTTC. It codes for CASSMDSLSYEQYF.

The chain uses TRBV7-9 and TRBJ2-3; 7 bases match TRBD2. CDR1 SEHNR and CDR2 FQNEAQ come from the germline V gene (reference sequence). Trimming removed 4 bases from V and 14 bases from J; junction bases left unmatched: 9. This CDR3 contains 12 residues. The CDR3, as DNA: TGTGCCAGCAGCTCCGGGGGGACTCTTCCGTATTTT. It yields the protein CASSSGGTLPYF.

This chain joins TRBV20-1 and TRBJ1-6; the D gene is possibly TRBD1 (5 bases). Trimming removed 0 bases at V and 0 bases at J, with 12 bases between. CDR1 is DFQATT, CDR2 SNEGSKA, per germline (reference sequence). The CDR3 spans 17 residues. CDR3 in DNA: TGCAGTGCTAGAGATCGACAGTCGAGCTCCTATAATTCACCCCTCCACTTT. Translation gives CSARDRQSSSYNSPLHF.

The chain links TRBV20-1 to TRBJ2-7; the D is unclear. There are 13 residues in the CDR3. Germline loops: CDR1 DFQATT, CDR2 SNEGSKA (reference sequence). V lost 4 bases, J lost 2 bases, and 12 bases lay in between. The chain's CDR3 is CSATKTGTYEQYF. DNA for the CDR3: TGCAGTGCTACGAAGACGGGTACCTACGAGCAGTACTTC.

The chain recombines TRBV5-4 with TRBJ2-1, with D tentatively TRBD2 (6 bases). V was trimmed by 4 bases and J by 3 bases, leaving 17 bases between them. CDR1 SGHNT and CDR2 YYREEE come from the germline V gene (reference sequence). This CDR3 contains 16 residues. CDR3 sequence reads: CASSTGTPICYNEQFF. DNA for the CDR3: TGTGCCAGCAGCACCGGGACTCCAATTTGCTACAATGAGCAGTTCTTC.

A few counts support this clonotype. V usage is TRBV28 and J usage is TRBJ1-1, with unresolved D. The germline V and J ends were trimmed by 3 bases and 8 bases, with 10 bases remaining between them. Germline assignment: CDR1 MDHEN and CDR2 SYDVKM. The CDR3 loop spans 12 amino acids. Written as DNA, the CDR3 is TGTGCCAGCAGTTTGCGAAGGCACGAAGCTTTCTTT. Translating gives CASSLRRHEAFF.